Listed below are T cell receptor beta chains from one sample, sequenced in a study of blood T cell repertoires in COVID-19. TCRdb keeps only in-frame clones here, not all; method: immunoSEQ multiplex PCR. The sample includes roughly 70,000 clones, about 88% of them seen just once. The sample was peripheral blood. The receptors were sampled from a man aged 70 or older with active COVID-19. The CDR3 runs from the conserved cysteine through the conserved F or W. D genes are given only for firm matches. Clone size is given for some rows only: seen once, a few or many times, or a class if the clone is expanded.

v_call	d_call	clone_size	j_call	cdr3_aa	cdr3_nt
TRBV2	NA	NA	TRBJ2-7	CASRPGVVGSYEQYF	TGTGCCAGCAGGCCCGGGGTGGTTGGCTCCTACGAGCAGTACTTC
TRBV7-2	TRBD2	NA	TRBJ2-5	CASRELAGGETQYF	TGTGCCAGCAGGGAGCTAGCGGGGGGGGAGACCCAGTACTTC
TRBV11-3	TRBD1	NA	TRBJ2-7	CASSPGPGQGERREYF	TGTGCCAGCAGCCCCGGGCCGGGACAGGGGGAGCGACGAGAGTACTTC
TRBV29-1	NA	NA	TRBJ2-7	CSVRGRASYEQYF	TGCAGCGTCCGTGGCAGGGCATCCTACGAGCAGTACTTC
TRBV5-1	NA	NA	TRBJ2-6	CASSFPWANVLTF	TGCGCCAGCAGCTTCCCCTGGGCCAACGTCCTGACTTTC
TRBV19	TRBD1	NA	TRBJ2-7	CASSPRTGRNYEQYF	TGTGCCAGTAGTCCCCGGACAGGGCGCAATTACGAGCAGTACTTC
TRBV5-1	TRBD2	NA	TRBJ2-7	CASSLGVAGVREQYF	TGCGCCAGCAGCTTGGGGGTAGCGGGAGTGCGGGAGCAGTACTTC
TRBV6-4	TRBD1	once	TRBJ1-1	CASGLGLQGAQAEAFF	TGTGCCAGCGGATTAGGCCTACAGGGGGCGCAGGCTGAAGCTTTCTTT
TRBV5-4	TRBD1	NA	TRBJ1-2	CASSLGGQGFGYTF	TGTGCCAGCAGCTTGGGGGGACAGGGGTTTGGCTACACCTTC
TRBV9	NA	NA	TRBJ2-2	CASSVARPGLHPTGELFF	TGTGCCAGCAGCGTAGCCCGGCCAGGGCTTCACCCAACCGGGGAGCTGTTTTTT
TRBV6-5	NA	NA	TRBJ1-3	CASSPTGSSGNTIYF	TGTGCCAGCAGTCCGACAGGCTCCTCTGGAAACACCATATATTTT
TRBV5-1	TRBD2	once	TRBJ2-1	CASSSGLAGGSYNEQFF	TGCGCCAGCAGCTCGGGACTAGCGGGAGGCTCCTACAATGAGCAGTTCTTC
TRBV28	NA	NA	TRBJ2-5	CASSATLVPPPQETQYF	TGTGCCAGCAGTGCGACACTAGTTCCCCCCCCACAAGAGACCCAGTACTTC
TRBV6-2/TRBV6-3	NA	NA	TRBJ1-5	CASSYRTAGQPQHF	TGTGCCAGCAGTTATCGGACAGCAGGTCAGCCCCAGCATTTT
TRBV11-2	NA	NA	TRBJ2-5	CASSLLAGPLQETQYF	TGTGCCAGCAGCTTATTGGCGGGCCCCCTCCAAGAGACCCAGTACTTC
TRBV5-4	NA	NA	TRBJ2-5	CASSPGLGQETQYF	TGTGCCAGCAGCCCCGGACTGGGCCAAGAGACCCAGTACTTC
TRBV30	NA	NA	TRBJ1-3	CAWSERGSGNTIYF	TGTGCCTGGAGCGAGCGCGGGTCTGGAAACACCATATATTTT
TRBV4-3	TRBD2	NA	TRBJ2-7	CASDRGGQTIPYEQYF	TGCGCCAGCGACCGGGGGGGGCAGACGATCCCCTACGAGCAGTACTTC
TRBV27	NA	NA	TRBJ1-2	CASSFLANYGYTF	TGTGCCAGCAGTTTCCTTGCTAACTATGGCTACACCTTC
TRBV29-1	NA	NA	TRBJ2-5	CSVGGTGRASGPQETQYF	TGCAGCGTTGGGGGGACAGGGAGGGCTAGCGGGCCCCAAGAGACCCAGTACTTC
TRBV6-1	TRBD1	NA	TRBJ1-3	CASSERTGRNTIYF	TGTGCCAGCAGTGAAAGGACAGGAAGAAACACCATATATTTT
TRBV5-1	TRBD1	NA	TRBJ2-6	CASSATGGSGANVLTF	TGCGCCAGCAGCGCCACAGGGGGCTCTGGGGCCAACGTCCTGACTTTC
TRBV14	NA	once	TRBJ1-2	CASSQEMAVVGGYTF	TGTGCCAGCAGCCAAGAGATGGCAGTGGTTGGTGGCTACACCTTC
TRBV27	NA	NA	TRBJ2-3	CASSRLRDTQYF	TGTGCCAGCAGTCGGCTCAGGGATACGCAGTATTTT
TRBV5-8	TRBD1	NA	TRBJ1-5	CASSLGDRVGHQPQHF	TGTGCCAGCAGCTTGGGGGACAGGGTGGGTCATCAGCCCCAGCATTTT
TRBV4-3	NA	NA	TRBJ2-1	CASSQDPLAPEQFF	TGCGCCAGCAGCCAAGACCCCCTAGCACCTGAGCAGTTCTTC
TRBV25-1	NA	NA	TRBJ1-6	CASTNGRTGSPLHF	TGTGCCAGCACTAACGGGAGGACGGGGTCACCCCTCCACTTT
TRBV24-1	TRBD1	NA	TRBJ1-5	CATSDPGQSGPQHF	TGTGCCACCAGTGACCCGGGACAGTCGGGGCCCCAGCATTTT
TRBV19	TRBD2	NA	TRBJ2-7	CASRGIAGGPPYEQYF	TGTGCCAGTAGGGGGATAGCGGGAGGCCCTCCCTACGAGCAGTACTTC
TRBV7-9	TRBD2	many	TRBJ2-1	CTTLAGGSNEQFF	TGTACCACCCTAGCGGGAGGTTCGAATGAGCAGTTCTTC
TRBV10-3	NA	NA	TRBJ2-1	CAISARGGGEQFF	TGTGCCATCAGTGCCCGAGGGGGTGGTGAGCAGTTCTTC
TRBV3-1/TRBV3-2	NA	NA	TRBJ2-5	CASSHTEETQYF	TGTGCCAGCAGCCATACAGAAGAGACCCAGTACTTC
TRBV27	NA	NA	TRBJ2-1	CASSPRLAYNEQFF	TGTGCCAGCAGTCCCCGGCTAGCATACAATGAGCAGTTCTTC
TRBV5-4	TRBD1	NA	TRBJ2-7	CASSENRGSEQYF	TGTGCCAGCAGCGAGAACAGGGGGTCCGAGCAGTACTTC